The rows below give T cell receptor beta chains drawn from one sample of a study of STAT5B mutations in CD4+ large granular lymphocyte leukemia. Sequencing was performed with immunoSEQ multiplex PCR; in TCRdb, only in-frame clones are kept and a portion is missing. The sample has around 31,000 clones, approximately 69% seen once. Specimen: CD4+ T cells from blood buffy coats. These receptor sequences come from a human donor in good health. Each CDR3 is given with its conserved first and last residue. Fields, in order: V gene, CDR3 length, clone size, J gene, D gene, CDR3 DNA, CDR3 protein. D genes are given only for firm matches. The size entry is marked missing in some rows and otherwise reads once, few, many or a size class.

v_call: TRBV15
cdr3_length: 15
clone_size: .
j_call: TRBJ1-2
d_call: .
cdr3_nt: TGTGCCACCAGCAGAGATCGTGGAGGGAACTATGGCTACACCTTC
cdr3_aa: CATSRDRGGNYGYTF

v_call: TRBV5-4
cdr3_length: 13
clone_size: few
j_call: TRBJ1-1
d_call: .
cdr3_nt: TGTGCCAGCAGCTTGGTTGGGGCCTCTGAAGCTTTCTTT
cdr3_aa: CASSLVGASEAFF

v_call: TRBV2
cdr3_length: 15
clone_size: .
j_call: TRBJ1-1
d_call: .
cdr3_nt: TGTGCCAGCTCCGGGACAAGGTCCCCGAACACTGAAGCTTTCTTT
cdr3_aa: CASSGTRSPNTEAFF

v_call: TRBV12-5
cdr3_length: 13
clone_size: .
j_call: TRBJ1-2
d_call: TRBD1
cdr3_nt: TGTGCTAGTGGTTTCAAAGACAGGGGGACCTACACCTTC
cdr3_aa: CASGFKDRGTYTF

v_call: TRBV28
cdr3_length: 14
clone_size: few
j_call: TRBJ1-6
d_call: .
cdr3_nt: TGTGCCAGCAGTTTATCAGGGAGAGGTTCACCCCTCCACTTT
cdr3_aa: CASSLSGRGSPLHF

v_call: TRBV7-9
cdr3_length: 16
clone_size: .
j_call: TRBJ1-2
d_call: TRBD1
cdr3_nt: TGTGCCAGCAGCCTTGGGACAGGGGGCCTCCGTTATGGCTACACCTTC
cdr3_aa: CASSLGTGGLRYGYTF

v_call: TRBV5-4
cdr3_length: 14
clone_size: .
j_call: TRBJ2-1
d_call: TRBD1
cdr3_nt: TGTGCCAGCAGCTCCCGGGACAGGTACAATGAGCAGTTCTTC
cdr3_aa: CASSSRDRYNEQFF

v_call: TRBV5-1
cdr3_length: 15
clone_size: .
j_call: TRBJ2-7
d_call: .
cdr3_nt: TGCGCCAGCAGCTTGGAGAGCGCAGGGTCCGGCGAGCAGTACTTC
cdr3_aa: CASSLESAGSGEQYF

v_call: TRBV15
cdr3_length: 13
clone_size: .
j_call: TRBJ2-3
d_call: .
cdr3_nt: TGTGCCACCAGCAGAGATCTGCGAGATACGCAGTATTTT
cdr3_aa: CATSRDLRDTQYF

v_call: TRBV15
cdr3_length: 15
clone_size: .
j_call: TRBJ1-5
d_call: .
cdr3_nt: TGTGCCACCAGCAGAGAGGGAGGGGATAATCAGCCCCAGCATTTT
cdr3_aa: CATSREGGDNQPQHF

v_call: TRBV7-2
cdr3_length: 16
clone_size: .
j_call: TRBJ2-5
d_call: .
cdr3_nt: TGTGCCAGCAGCTTAGCCCCAATGAGCGCCGAAGAGACCCAGTACTTC
cdr3_aa: CASSLAPMSAEETQYF

v_call: TRBV4-2
cdr3_length: 14
clone_size: .
j_call: TRBJ1-1
d_call: .
cdr3_nt: TGTGCCAGCAGCCATGAAGGGAGAGGCACTGAAGCTTTCTTT
cdr3_aa: CASSHEGRGTEAFF

v_call: TRBV14
cdr3_length: 16
clone_size: .
j_call: TRBJ1-1
d_call: .
cdr3_nt: TGTGCCAGCAGCCAAGGGGGACCCCAAATTGGGACTGAAGCTTTCTTT
cdr3_aa: CASSQGGPQIGTEAFF

v_call: TRBV25-1
cdr3_length: 14
clone_size: .
j_call: TRBJ2-5
d_call: .
cdr3_nt: TGTGCCACCGACAAGAGCGGAGTTGGGGAGACCCAGTACTTC
cdr3_aa: CATDKSGVGETQYF

v_call: TRBV12-2
cdr3_length: 13
clone_size: .
j_call: TRBJ1-1
d_call: .
cdr3_nt: TGTGCAAGTCGCACAGAAGCGAACACTGAAGCTTTCTTT
cdr3_aa: CASRTEANTEAFF

v_call: TRBV20-1
cdr3_length: 11
clone_size: .
j_call: TRBJ1-2
d_call: .
cdr3_nt: TGCTCCCCCCCAAGAGGGGCCTCCGGCACCTTC
cdr3_aa: CSPPRGASGTF

v_call: TRBV7-2
cdr3_length: 17
clone_size: .
j_call: TRBJ2-3
d_call: TRBD2
cdr3_nt: TGTGCCAGCAGCCCACGACGGGGGGGGCCTAGCACAGATACGCAGTATTTT
cdr3_aa: CASSPRRGGPSTDTQYF

v_call: TRBV6-5
cdr3_length: 14
clone_size: .
j_call: TRBJ2-4
d_call: TRBD1
cdr3_nt: TGTGCCAGCAGTTATGGGACAGGGGGCCCCATTCAGTACTTC
cdr3_aa: CASSYGTGGPIQYF

v_call: TRBV15
cdr3_length: 14
clone_size: .
j_call: TRBJ1-3
d_call: TRBD1
cdr3_nt: TGTGCCACCAGCAGAGGGACAGGGGGAAACACCATATATTTT
cdr3_aa: CATSRGTGGNTIYF

v_call: TRBV19
cdr3_length: 15
clone_size: .
j_call: TRBJ2-5
d_call: TRBD1
cdr3_nt: TGTGCCAGTAGAATAACCCCGGACAGGGTGGAGACCCAGTACTTC
cdr3_aa: CASRITPDRVETQYF

v_call: TRBV7-9
cdr3_length: 13
clone_size: .
j_call: TRBJ1-2
d_call: .
cdr3_nt: TGTGCCAGCAGCTTCCCGCAAAACTATGGCTACACCTTC
cdr3_aa: CASSFPQNYGYTF

v_call: TRBV5-1
cdr3_length: 15
clone_size: .
j_call: TRBJ2-3
d_call: TRBD1
cdr3_nt: TGCGCCAGCAGCCGGACAGGTACTAGCACAGATACGCAGTATTTT
cdr3_aa: CASSRTGTSTDTQYF

v_call: TRBV10-3
cdr3_length: 12
clone_size: .
j_call: TRBJ2-1
d_call: .
cdr3_nt: TGTGCCATCAGTGAGTCGATAGAGGGGCAGTTCTTC
cdr3_aa: CAISESIEGQFF

v_call: TRBV6-6
cdr3_length: 13
clone_size: .
j_call: TRBJ2-1
d_call: .
cdr3_nt: TGTGCCAGCAGTTACCTCTCTCGAGGCGAGCAGTTCTTC
cdr3_aa: CASSYLSRGEQFF

v_call: TRBV5-1
cdr3_length: 15
clone_size: few
j_call: TRBJ2-7
d_call: .
cdr3_nt: TGCGCCAGCAGCTTATCCCATAATCCGGACTACGAGCAGTACTTC
cdr3_aa: CASSLSHNPDYEQYF

v_call: TRBV12-5
cdr3_length: 12
clone_size: .
j_call: TRBJ2-1
d_call: .
cdr3_nt: TGTGCTAGTGGTTTGGTACGGAATGAGCAGTTCTTC
cdr3_aa: CASGLVRNEQFF

v_call: TRBV7-6
cdr3_length: 14
clone_size: .
j_call: TRBJ1-1
d_call: .
cdr3_nt: TGTGCCAGCAGCCTTGCAGGGTTGAGGGCTGAAGCTTTCTTT
cdr3_aa: CASSLAGLRAEAFF

v_call: TRBV15
cdr3_length: 13
clone_size: .
j_call: TRBJ1-5
d_call: .
cdr3_nt: TGTGCCACCCAACAGGAGGGCAATCAGCCCCAGCATTTT
cdr3_aa: CATQQEGNQPQHF

v_call: TRBV6-6
cdr3_length: 15
clone_size: .
j_call: TRBJ2-7
d_call: .
cdr3_nt: TGTGCCAGCAGGGACACTAGGAGGAGCTCCTACGAGCAGTACTTC
cdr3_aa: CASRDTRRSSYEQYF

v_call: TRBV7-8
cdr3_length: 13
clone_size: .
j_call: TRBJ1-1
d_call: .
cdr3_nt: TGTGCCAGCAGCTTAGATGGGGACACTGAAGCTTTCTTT
cdr3_aa: CASSLDGDTEAFF

v_call: TRBV7-2
cdr3_length: 13
clone_size: few
j_call: TRBJ2-7
d_call: .
cdr3_nt: TGTGCCAGCAGCGACAGCCTCTATGGCGAGCAGTACTTC
cdr3_aa: CASSDSLYGEQYF

v_call: TRBV10-3
cdr3_length: 15
clone_size: .
j_call: TRBJ2-1
d_call: TRBD2
cdr3_nt: TGTGCCATCAGTGGTCGGGGGGGAACCTACAATGAGCAGTTCTTC
cdr3_aa: CAISGRGGTYNEQFF

v_call: TRBV7-2
cdr3_length: 11
clone_size: .
j_call: TRBJ1-2
d_call: TRBD1
cdr3_nt: TGTGCCAGCAGCTCTACAGGGGTGGGCACCTTC
cdr3_aa: CASSSTGVGTF

v_call: TRBV5-1
cdr3_length: 15
clone_size: .
j_call: TRBJ1-5
d_call: .
cdr3_nt: TGCGCCAGCAGCTTGGGGGGGGAAGGCAATCAGCCCCAGCATTTT
cdr3_aa: CASSLGGEGNQPQHF

v_call: TRBV6-1
cdr3_length: 13
clone_size: .
j_call: TRBJ1-1
d_call: .
cdr3_nt: TGTGCCACCCTGCGGGACTTGAACACTGAAGCTTTCTTT
cdr3_aa: CATLRDLNTEAFF

v_call: TRBV29-1
cdr3_length: 11
clone_size: .
j_call: TRBJ2-1
d_call: TRBD2
cdr3_nt: TGCAGCGTTAGGCAAGCGGGGGGGGGCTTCTTC
cdr3_aa: CSVRQAGGGFF

v_call: TRBV4-3
cdr3_length: 14
clone_size: .
j_call: TRBJ1-2
d_call: TRBD1
cdr3_nt: TGCGCCAGCAGCCGCGGGACAGGGGGCAATGGCTACACCTTC
cdr3_aa: CASSRGTGGNGYTF

v_call: TRBV5-1
cdr3_length: 13
clone_size: .
j_call: TRBJ1-1
d_call: .
cdr3_nt: TGCGCCAGCAGCTTGGTTCTGAACACTGAAGCTTTCTTT
cdr3_aa: CASSLVLNTEAFF

v_call: TRBV19
cdr3_length: 13
clone_size: once
j_call: TRBJ1-1
d_call: .
cdr3_nt: TGTGCCAGTAGTATCAATCGGGACACTGAAGCTTTCTTT
cdr3_aa: CASSINRDTEAFF

v_call: TRBV2
cdr3_length: 15
clone_size: .
j_call: TRBJ2-5
d_call: TRBD1
cdr3_nt: TGTGCCAGCAGTGAGGACAGGGTTACCCAAGAGACCCAGTACTTC
cdr3_aa: CASSEDRVTQETQYF

v_call: TRBV28
cdr3_length: 13
clone_size: .
j_call: TRBJ1-1
d_call: TRBD1
cdr3_nt: TGTGCCAGCAGTCCCCGGGACAGGGGCGAAGCTTTCTTT
cdr3_aa: CASSPRDRGEAFF

v_call: TRBV4-2
cdr3_length: 15
clone_size: few
j_call: TRBJ2-2
d_call: .
cdr3_nt: TGTGCCAGCAGCCACTCCGGACCCTACACCGGGGAGCTGTTTTTT
cdr3_aa: CASSHSGPYTGELFF

v_call: TRBV19
cdr3_length: 15
clone_size: .
j_call: TRBJ2-2
d_call: .
cdr3_nt: TGTGCCAGTCGAACCGGGACCTCGAACACCGGGGAGCTGTTTTTT
cdr3_aa: CASRTGTSNTGELFF

v_call: TRBV5-1
cdr3_length: 14
clone_size: few
j_call: TRBJ2-7
d_call: .
cdr3_nt: TGCGCCAGCAGCACAGCACCCCCGGGCCAGCCGCTGTACTTC
cdr3_aa: CASSTAPPGQPLYF

v_call: TRBV7-2
cdr3_length: 14
clone_size: .
j_call: TRBJ2-7
d_call: .
cdr3_nt: TGTGCCAGCAGCTCACAGGCCCTCTCCTACGAGCAGTACTTC
cdr3_aa: CASSSQALSYEQYF

v_call: TRBV15
cdr3_length: 14
clone_size: .
j_call: TRBJ1-3
d_call: .
cdr3_nt: TGTGCCACCAGCCGAACAGTAACTGGAAACACCATATATTTT
cdr3_aa: CATSRTVTGNTIYF

v_call: TRBV7-8
cdr3_length: 13
clone_size: .
j_call: TRBJ1-2
d_call: TRBD1
cdr3_nt: TGTGCCAGCAGCCCCAGTGGGGTCCAGGGGGGCACCTTC
cdr3_aa: CASSPSGVQGGTF

v_call: TRBV7-2
cdr3_length: 19
clone_size: .
j_call: TRBJ2-1
d_call: TRBD1
cdr3_nt: TGTGCCAGCAGCTTAGTGGGCCGGGTAGGACAGGGGGCGCGTAATGAGCAGTTCTTC
cdr3_aa: CASSLVGRVGQGARNEQFF

v_call: TRBV19
cdr3_length: 14
clone_size: .
j_call: TRBJ1-2
d_call: .
cdr3_nt: TGTGCCAGTTCCTCGGGGGAGTCTTGGTATGGCTACACCTTC
cdr3_aa: CASSSGESWYGYTF

v_call: TRBV2
cdr3_length: 14
clone_size: .
j_call: TRBJ1-2
d_call: .
cdr3_nt: TGTGCCAGCAGTTTCGCGGACGGCCCCGGGGGCTACACCTTC
cdr3_aa: CASSFADGPGGYTF

v_call: TRBV27
cdr3_length: 13
clone_size: .
j_call: TRBJ2-3
d_call: .
cdr3_nt: TGTGCCAGCAGTTTACGGGGTCAAGATACGCAGTATTTT
cdr3_aa: CASSLRGQDTQYF

v_call: TRBV5-4
cdr3_length: 16
clone_size: few
j_call: TRBJ2-2
d_call: .
cdr3_nt: TGTGCCAGCAGCCTAGGTGGCGGGGCGAACACCGGGGAGCTGTTTTTT
cdr3_aa: CASSLGGGANTGELFF

v_call: TRBV30
cdr3_length: 15
clone_size: .
j_call: TRBJ1-1
d_call: TRBD1
cdr3_nt: TGTGCCTGGAGTAAAAGGGCCCAGGGGGGAACTGAAGCTTTCTTT
cdr3_aa: CAWSKRAQGGTEAFF

v_call: TRBV6-6
cdr3_length: 16
clone_size: .
j_call: TRBJ2-2
d_call: .
cdr3_nt: TGTGCCAGCAGTTACGGGGGGACAAGCAACACCGGGGAGCTGTTTTTT
cdr3_aa: CASSYGGTSNTGELFF

v_call: TRBV2
cdr3_length: 15
clone_size: .
j_call: TRBJ1-5
d_call: .
cdr3_nt: TGTGCCAGCAAGGGAGTGACGTATAGCAATCAGCCCCAGCATTTT
cdr3_aa: CASKGVTYSNQPQHF

v_call: TRBV11-2
cdr3_length: 15
clone_size: .
j_call: TRBJ2-1
d_call: TRBD2
cdr3_nt: TGTGCCAGCAGCACACTAGCGGGAGCGGTAAATGAGCAGTTCTTC
cdr3_aa: CASSTLAGAVNEQFF

v_call: TRBV7-9
cdr3_length: 14
clone_size: few
j_call: TRBJ1-1
d_call: .
cdr3_nt: TGTGCCAGCAGCTCCGGCGTCAGTAACACTGAAGCTTTCTTT
cdr3_aa: CASSSGVSNTEAFF

v_call: TRBV7-9
cdr3_length: 15
clone_size: .
j_call: TRBJ1-1
d_call: .
cdr3_nt: TGTGCCAGCAGCCCCGATGGACGGGCGAACACTGAAGCTTTCTTT
cdr3_aa: CASSPDGRANTEAFF